Each of the 10 T cell receptor beta chains below was sequenced from the same sample in a study of blood T cell repertoires in COVID-19. The protocol was immunoSEQ multiplex PCR, while the TCRdb copy is restricted to in-frame clones and leaves out a portion. The table has fewer than 120,000 clones, approximately 90% seen once. Sample: peripheral blood. Source of these receptors: a woman in her 50s with acute or convalescent COVID-19.

The chain links TRBV3-1 (or the pseudogene TRBV3-2) to TRBJ1-2, with 12 bases identical to TRBD1. The junction had 14 bases not matched to a gene; V was cut back by 4 bases and J by 5 bases. This CDR3 is built from 18 residues. Germline V lookup: CDR1 LGHDT, CDR2 YNNKEL (reference sequence). The CDR3 DNA sequence: TGTGCCAGCAGCCGGAGGCTCTTGGGACAGGGGGCTCGGTATGGCTACACCTTC. Its translation: CASSRRLLGQGARYGYTF.

This chain joins TRBV7-5 and TRBJ1-2; the DNA was not compared with TRBD1, the D call given in the table. TRBV7-5 is recorded as a pseudogene. The CDR3 is 16 residues long. This CDR3 reads CVRSLAGAGVHYGYTF. The DNA for the CDR3 is TGTGTCAGAAGCTTAGCGGGGGCAGGGGTTCACTATGGCTACACCTTC.

This clone was detected only a few times. This chain links TRBV28 with TRBJ2-5; a weak D match, TRBD2 (6 bases). The CDR3 extends over 13 amino acids. V was cut by 8 bases and J by 5 bases, with 15 bases left in between. CDR1 and CDR2 (germline): MDHEN, SYDVKM. The chain's CDR3 is CASFNGGRETQYF. The DNA of the CDR3 is TGTGCCAGCTTCAATGGGGGGAGGGAGACCCAGTACTTC.

The V and J genes are TRBV15 and TRBJ2-3; a possible D gene is TRBD2 (5 bases). Germline V gives CDR1 LNHNV, CDR2 YYDKDF (reference sequence). The CDR3 runs to 16 residues. V lost 3 bases, J lost 0 bases, and 13 bases lay in between. The CDR3 DNA sequence: TGTGCCACCAGCAGGGCGGCTAGCATCAGCACAGATACGCAGTATTTT. Translating gives CATSRAASISTDTQYF.

This sequence joins TRBV19 and TRBJ1-4, with 9 bases that match TRBD1. CDR1 LNHDA and CDR2 SQIVND come from the germline V gene (reference sequence). V was clipped by 5 bases and J by 10 bases; unmatched bases: 11. This CDR3 contains 15 residues. In DNA, the CDR3 is TGTGCCAGTAGTTCAGACGCGGGACAGGGTCGAAAACTGTTTTTT. Protein product: CASSSDAGQGRKLFF.

The V and J genes are TRBV2 and TRBJ2-6; the D gene is possibly TRBD2 (6 bases). The CDR3 spans 15 residues. V lost 6 bases and J lost 2, with 11 bases in between. Germline assignment: CDR1 SNHLY and CDR2 FYNNEI. The CDR3 region is CASSASAPGANVLTF. As DNA, the CDR3 is TGTGCCAGCAGCGCTAGCGCTCCTGGGGCCAACGTCCTGACTTTC. Full variable domain (rest looked up from reference TRBV2 and TRBJ2-6): EPEVTQTPSHQVTQMGQEVILRCVPISNHLYFYWYRQILGQKVEFLVSFYNNEISEKSEIFDDQFSVERPDGSNFTLKIRSTKLEDSAMYFCASSASAPGANVLTFGAGSRLTVL.

This clone appeared a few times. The chain has TRBV2 and TRBJ2-1, with D possibly being TRBD2 (5 bases). Per the germline V gene, CDR1 is SNHLY and CDR2 is FYNNEI. Between the trimmed V and J ends, which lost 7 bases and 9 bases, there was a span of 19 bases. There are 14 residues in the CDR3. The CDR3 bases are TGTGCCAGCAAGGAGGTACTAGAAGGCGGTGAGCAGTTCTTC. It codes for CASKEVLEGGEQFF.

The chain links TRBV18 to TRBJ1-1, with D unresolved. Deletions cut 4 bases from V and 1 base from J, with 13 bases between. This CDR3 is built from 15 residues. Germline V CDR1 and CDR2: KGHSH, LQKENI. The CDR3: CASSRSRGSNTEAFF. In nucleotides, the CDR3 is TGTGCCAGCTCACGATCCCGGGGTTCGAACACTGAAGCTTTCTTT.

The chain links TRBV30 to TRBJ2-4; D is ambiguous. Per the germline V gene, CDR1 is GTSNPN and CDR2 is SVGIG (reference sequence). The V gene lost 0 bases and the J gene lost 9 bases, with 12 bases spanning the gap. This CDR3 has 13 amino acids. CDR3 sequence reads: CAWSVRLDVIQYF. The CDR3 DNA is TGTGCCTGGAGTGTACGGCTAGACGTCATTCAGTACTTC.

DNA for the CDR3: TGTGCCAGCAGCTTCGGGTTTTTGAACACTGAAGCTTTCTTT. This sequence encodes CASSFGFLNTEAFF. J is TRBJ1-1 and V is TRBV7-9; no firm D call. The germline V gene encodes CDR1 SEHNR and CDR2 FQNEAQ (reference sequence). Between the trimmed V and J ends, which lost 3 bases and 0 bases, there was a span of 8 bases. This CDR3 has 14 residues. The entire variable domain, with the rest obtained from reference TRBV7-9 and TRBJ1-1, is as follows: DTGVSQNPRHKITKRGQNVTFRCDPISEHNRLYWYRQTLGQGPEFLTYFQNEAQLEKSRLLSDRFSAERPKGSFSTLEIQRTEQGDSAMYLCASSFGFLNTEAFFGQGTRLTVV.